This T cell receptor (beta chain) was obtained from a study of T-cell memory formation after mild COVID-19. Study summary: In these data, TCR clusters were largely donor specific.

This clonotype was recorded many times. As yet, its antigen is unknown. 5'RACE with constant-segment primers yielded barcoded, UMI-tagged TCR alpha and TCR beta cDNA libraries. From the 5' RACE reads, TCRdb called clonotypes with MiXCR, one entry per CDR3 protein. Of approximately 300,000 distinct CDR3 sequences in the sample, about 15% were seen once. CDR3 size: 14 residues. The ends lost 3 bases at V and 5 bases at J; junction bases unmatched: 3. Study-level findings and limits: Nothing confirmed that second-wave clones peaking on day 37 were specific for SARS-CoV-2. The finding that pre-infection memory included some responding clones suggested that cross-reactive memory joined.

The sequenced sample consisted of PBMCs or a T cell subset sorted from them (not recorded which). The receptor comes from a man younger than 30 who had mild COVID-19 (a few samples of this study predate the infection). Cell type and time point are not known. V and J are TRBV12-3 or TRBV12-4 and TRBJ2-3; 9 bases match TRBD2. The CDR3 protein is CASSFNSGGDTQYF. CDR3 coding DNA: TGTGCCAGCAGTTTTAATAGCGGGGGAGATACGCAGTATTTT.